The sample holds many counts of the clone carrying this T cell receptor beta chain. From RNA, the CDR3 regions of TCR beta chains were amplified and sequenced. Investigators did first-round RT-PCR with HTBI primers, then second-round multiplex PCR. TCRdb reprocessed the multiplex PCR reads via MiXCR and lists one record per CDR3 protein. The repertoire has 200,000 to 300,000 distinct CDR3 sequences, 45% to 55% of them found once; the top ten carry around 43%. These data come from a study of Graves' ophthalmopathy and Graves' hyperthyroidism. This clonotype was obtained from an adult man with Graves' ophthalmopathy. Specimen: peripheral blood.

Here the CDR3 reads CSEGGGNPFF. The CDR3, as DNA: TGCAGCGAGGGTGGGGGGAATCCTTTCTTT. The chain recombines TRBV29-1 with TRBJ1-1; the D gene is possibly TRBD1 (5 bases). V was shortened by 7 bases and J by 12 bases, with 15 bases between the two germline ends. In germline, CDR1 is SQVTM, CDR2 ANQGSEA. The CDR3 sequence is 10 residues long.